Included here is one T cell receptor beta chain sequence, with context. Original handling: It was from reference gene primer amplification that nucleated cell counts were estimated. Sequenced by immunoSEQ multiplex PCR; TCRdb stores in-frame clones only, minus some. V and J calls and clone size are given by that table; D and trimming were obtained from the DNA. In the table there are 180,000 or so clones, around 86% of which are singletons. This entry belongs to a study of blood T cell repertoires in COVID-19. Study background: Sites in the United States, Italy and Spain provided acute and convalescent COVID-19 samples. The analysed material was cDNA or gDNA that came from T cells, B-cell-depleted T cells, or PBMCs.

This CDR3 region has 16 residues. The V gene end was trimmed by 2 bases and the J gene end by 6 bases; junction bases not matched to a gene: 5. Germline V gene lookup returns CDR1 KGHSH and CDR2 LQKENI. The sequence derives from a man in his fifties or sixties with acute or convalescent COVID-19. The chain employs TRBV18 and TRBJ2-2; 11 bases agree with TRBD1. The specimen sequenced was peripheral blood. Here the CDR3 DNA reads TGTGCCAGCTCACCAACCGGGACAGGGGGATCCGGGGAGCTGTTTTTT. It translates to CASSPTGTGGSGELFF.